This note documents a single T cell receptor beta chain sequence. In the authors' workflow: How many nucleated cells were present was estimated from reference gene primer amplification. Here immunoSEQ multiplex PCR was the method, and the copy in TCRdb shows in-frame clones only, minus some. The V and J calls and clone size were taken over from that table, and D and trimming were inferred from the DNA. The sample includes approximately 100,000 clones, 70% to 90% of them seen just once. This record belongs to a study of blood T cell repertoires in COVID-19. As for the study in general: Samples representing acute and convalescent COVID-19 were sourced from the United States, Italy and Spain. Nucleic acid was either cDNA or gDNA, and it came from T cells, B-cell-depleted T cells, or PBMCs.

The CDR3 loop spans 15 amino acids. Looked up from germline, CDR1 is SGHRS and CDR2 is YFSETQ. After removal of 3 bases from V and 0 bases from J, the junction contained 6 bases not matched to a gene. Specimen: peripheral blood. The chain links TRBV5-1 to TRBJ2-7; 7 bases are shared with TRBD2. The source of this sequence is a woman between 25 and 40 years old with acute or convalescent COVID-19. This CDR3 is CASSSRGGSSYEQYF. Written as DNA, the CDR3 is TGCGCCAGCAGCTCCCGCGGGGGTAGCTCCTACGAGCAGTACTTC.